These T cell receptor beta chains were read from a single sample in a study of T-cell reconstitution after alpha-beta-depleted transplantation in children. TCRdb recomputed calls from the PCR reads with MiXCR, one row per CDR3 protein. The sample has more than 400,000 distinct CDR3 sequences; about an eighth are singletons. The starting material was PBMCs, mostly from graft donor cells, obtained 180 days after TCRalphabeta/CD19-depleted stem cell transplant. Receptor source: a female patient aged 2-10 years who had a stem cell transplant for aplastic anemia, so the T cells may come from the graft donor. Both conserved end residues are part of each CDR3. Each record gives: CDR3 DNA, CDR3 protein, clone size, D gene, V gene, J gene. The D gene is left open where the match is weak. Where a row states a size, it is once, few, many or the class of an expanded clone; other rows omit it.

cdr3_nt: -
cdr3_aa: CASRFGAGTSFNEQFF
clone_size: -
d_call: -
v_call: TRBV4-3
j_call: TRBJ2-1

cdr3_nt: TGTGCCAGCAGCCTACTTGCGGGAATAGCGGGAGGCCCCTTTGACGAGCAGTACTTC
cdr3_aa: CASSLLAGIAGGPFDEQYF
clone_size: -
d_call: TRBD2
v_call: TRBV5-7
j_call: TRBJ2-7

cdr3_nt: TGCGCCAGCAGCCAAGATAGGCGACTAGCGGGACTAGAGACCCAGTACTTC
cdr3_aa: CASSQDRRLAGLETQYF
clone_size: few
d_call: TRBD2
v_call: TRBV4-3
j_call: TRBJ2-5

cdr3_nt: TGCAGCGTCCAAAAGGGGACAGGGGAGGTTGAGCAGTTCTTC
cdr3_aa: CSVQKGTGEVEQFF
clone_size: -
d_call: TRBD1
v_call: TRBV29-1
j_call: TRBJ2-1

cdr3_nt: TGTGCCAGCAGCTTCCGGGACAGGGGAGATGAAAAACTGTTTTTT
cdr3_aa: CASSFRDRGDEKLFF
clone_size: -
d_call: TRBD1
v_call: TRBV9
j_call: TRBJ1-4

cdr3_nt: TGTGCCAGCAGCTTAGTAAGGGTACAGGAGCAAGAGACCCAGTACTTC
cdr3_aa: CASSLVRVQEQETQYF
clone_size: few
d_call: -
v_call: TRBV7-9
j_call: TRBJ2-5

cdr3_nt: TGTGCCAGCAGTCTCAATACGCAGTATTTT
cdr3_aa: CASSLNTQYF
clone_size: many
d_call: -
v_call: TRBV12-3/TRBV12-4
j_call: TRBJ2-3

cdr3_nt: TGCGCCAGCAGTCCCCGGACAGGGGGTAACTATGGCTACACCTTC
cdr3_aa: CASSPRTGGNYGYTF
clone_size: few
d_call: TRBD1
v_call: TRBV4-3
j_call: TRBJ1-2

cdr3_nt: TGTGCCAGCAGTCCCGCCGGGACAGGGTTGAACGAGCAGTACTTC
cdr3_aa: CASSPAGTGLNEQYF
clone_size: -
d_call: TRBD1
v_call: TRBV28
j_call: TRBJ2-7

cdr3_nt: TGTGCCAGTAGTCCGCGATCTGGGTCTGAAGCTTTCTTT
cdr3_aa: CASSPRSGSEAFF
clone_size: few
d_call: -
v_call: TRBV19
j_call: TRBJ1-1

cdr3_nt: TGTGCCAGCAGTTTGCAGGGGTTTGAGACCCAGTACTTC
cdr3_aa: CASSLQGFETQYF
clone_size: -
d_call: -
v_call: TRBV12-3/TRBV12-4
j_call: TRBJ2-5

cdr3_nt: TGCAGTGCTGACAGCGGGAGAGGATTTTGGAGCTCCTACGAGCAGTACTTC
cdr3_aa: CSADSGRGFWSSYEQYF
clone_size: -
d_call: TRBD2
v_call: TRBV20-1
j_call: TRBJ2-7

cdr3_nt: TGCAGTGCTAGGGACGCGAGTGGTACTGAAGCTTTCTTT
cdr3_aa: CSARDASGTEAFF
clone_size: once
d_call: -
v_call: TRBV20-1
j_call: TRBJ1-1

cdr3_nt: TGTGCCAGCAGTTCTGGACCGGTGGGTGGCTACACCTTC
cdr3_aa: CASSSGPVGGYTF
clone_size: -
d_call: -
v_call: TRBV28
j_call: TRBJ1-2

cdr3_nt: TGTGCCATCGGCGCTTCGGGTCCAAACTCCTACGAGCAGTACTTC
cdr3_aa: CAIGASGPNSYEQYF
clone_size: few
d_call: -
v_call: TRBV10-3
j_call: TRBJ2-7

cdr3_nt: TGTGCCAGCAGTGATGGACTAGCCGCCTACAATGAGCAGTTCTTC
cdr3_aa: CASSDGLAAYNEQFF
clone_size: -
d_call: TRBD2
v_call: TRBV6-2/TRBV6-3
j_call: TRBJ2-1

cdr3_nt: TGTGCCAGCAGTTACGAGGGACACCAAGAGACCCAGTACTTC
cdr3_aa: CASSYEGHQETQYF
clone_size: -
d_call: -
v_call: TRBV6-5
j_call: TRBJ2-5

cdr3_nt: TGTGCCAGCACCCAACAGGGGTGGGACACTGAAGCTTTCTTT
cdr3_aa: CASTQQGWDTEAFF
clone_size: few
d_call: TRBD1
v_call: TRBV28
j_call: TRBJ1-1

cdr3_nt: TGCAGTGCTAGCCCAGGGGGCGCGGGTAATGGCTACACCTTC
cdr3_aa: CSASPGGAGNGYTF
clone_size: -
d_call: TRBD1
v_call: TRBV20-1
j_call: TRBJ1-2

cdr3_nt: TGCGCCAGCAGTGAGGCAGGACAGGCGCGGGTACCGGGCTACACCTTC
cdr3_aa: CASSEAGQARVPGYTF
clone_size: few
d_call: TRBD1
v_call: TRBV10-2
j_call: TRBJ1-2

cdr3_nt: TGCAGTGCTAGAGGTCCAGGGCAGGGGGCTCAGGGCTACACCTTC
cdr3_aa: CSARGPGQGAQGYTF
clone_size: few
d_call: TRBD1
v_call: TRBV20-1
j_call: TRBJ1-2

cdr3_nt: TGTGCCACCAGTGACCGTAGCAGAAATGAGCAGTTCTTC
cdr3_aa: CATSDRSRNEQFF
clone_size: few
d_call: -
v_call: TRBV24-1
j_call: TRBJ2-1